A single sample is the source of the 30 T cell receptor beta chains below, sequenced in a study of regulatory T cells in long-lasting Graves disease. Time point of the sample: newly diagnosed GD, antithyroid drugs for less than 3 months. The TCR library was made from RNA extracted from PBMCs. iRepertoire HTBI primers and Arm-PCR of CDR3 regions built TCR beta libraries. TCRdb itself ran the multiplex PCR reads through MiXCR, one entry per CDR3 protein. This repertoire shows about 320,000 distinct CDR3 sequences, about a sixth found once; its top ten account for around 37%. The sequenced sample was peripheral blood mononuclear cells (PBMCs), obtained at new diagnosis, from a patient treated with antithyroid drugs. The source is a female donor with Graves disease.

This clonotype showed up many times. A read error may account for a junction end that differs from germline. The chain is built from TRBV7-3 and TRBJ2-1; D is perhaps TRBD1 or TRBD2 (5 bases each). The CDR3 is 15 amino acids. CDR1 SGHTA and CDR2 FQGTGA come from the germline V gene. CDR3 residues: CACSLTATGANEQFF. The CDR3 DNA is TGTGCCTGCAGCTTAACCGCGACCGGGGCCAATGAGCAGTTCTTC.

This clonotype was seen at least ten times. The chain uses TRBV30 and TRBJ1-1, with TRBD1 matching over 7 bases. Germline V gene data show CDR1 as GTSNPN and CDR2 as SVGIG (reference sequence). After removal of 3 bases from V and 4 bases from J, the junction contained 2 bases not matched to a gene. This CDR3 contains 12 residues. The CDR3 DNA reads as TGTGCCTGGAGGACAGGGATCACTGAAGCTTTCTTT. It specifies CAWRTGITEAFF.

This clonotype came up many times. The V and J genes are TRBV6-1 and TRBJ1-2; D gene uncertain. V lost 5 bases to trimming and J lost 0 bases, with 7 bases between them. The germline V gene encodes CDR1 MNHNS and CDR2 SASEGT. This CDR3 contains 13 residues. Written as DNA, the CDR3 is TGTGCCAGCAGTCCGACTCCTAACTATGGCTACACCTTC. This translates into CASSPTPNYGYTF.

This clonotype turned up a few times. Here the CDR3 DNA reads TGCGCCAGCAGCCACACCCGAAGCGGCCAGGGGCGCACAGATACGCAGTATTTT. Encoded protein: CASSHTRSGQGRTDTQYF. The rearrangement joins TRBV4-1 to TRBJ2-3; possibly TRBD1 for D (6 bases). The ends were cut back, 3 bases at V and 1 base at J, with 20 bases in the middle. Germline-derived CDR1 and CDR2 are MGHRA and YSYEKL. This CDR3 has 18 amino acids.

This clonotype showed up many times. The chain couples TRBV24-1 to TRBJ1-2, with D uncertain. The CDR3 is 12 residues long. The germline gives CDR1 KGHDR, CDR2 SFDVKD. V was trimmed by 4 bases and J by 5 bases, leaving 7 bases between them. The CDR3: CATSEVGYGYTF. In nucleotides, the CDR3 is TGTGCCACCAGTGAAGTGGGATATGGCTACACCTTC.

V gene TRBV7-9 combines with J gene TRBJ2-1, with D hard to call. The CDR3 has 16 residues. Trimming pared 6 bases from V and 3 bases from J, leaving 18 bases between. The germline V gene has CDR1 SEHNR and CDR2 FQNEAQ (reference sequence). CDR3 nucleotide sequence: TGTGCCAGCAGTTCATACAGCCTGCTTAGCTACAATGAGCAGTTCTTC. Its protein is CASSSYSLLSYNEQFF.

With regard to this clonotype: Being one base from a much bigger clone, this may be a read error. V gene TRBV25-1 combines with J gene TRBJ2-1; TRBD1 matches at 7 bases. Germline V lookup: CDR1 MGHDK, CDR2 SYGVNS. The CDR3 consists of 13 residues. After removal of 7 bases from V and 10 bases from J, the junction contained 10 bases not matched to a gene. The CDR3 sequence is CASKGRGFGEQFF. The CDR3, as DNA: TGTGCCAGCAAGGGCAGGGGGTTTGGCGAGCAGTTCTTC.

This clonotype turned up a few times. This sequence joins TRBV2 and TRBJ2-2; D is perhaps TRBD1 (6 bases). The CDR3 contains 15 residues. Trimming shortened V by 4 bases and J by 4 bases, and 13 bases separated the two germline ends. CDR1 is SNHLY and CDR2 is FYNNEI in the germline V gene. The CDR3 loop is CASSVAGVFTGELFF. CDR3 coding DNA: TGTGCCAGCAGTGTTGCAGGGGTGTTCACCGGGGAGCTGTTTTTT.

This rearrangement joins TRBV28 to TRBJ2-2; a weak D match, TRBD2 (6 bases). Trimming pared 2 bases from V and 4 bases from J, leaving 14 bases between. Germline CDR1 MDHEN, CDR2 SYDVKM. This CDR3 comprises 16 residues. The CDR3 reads CASSLGDFLLTGELFF. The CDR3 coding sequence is TGTGCCAGCAGTTTAGGGGACTTCCTGCTCACCGGGGAGCTGTTTTTT.

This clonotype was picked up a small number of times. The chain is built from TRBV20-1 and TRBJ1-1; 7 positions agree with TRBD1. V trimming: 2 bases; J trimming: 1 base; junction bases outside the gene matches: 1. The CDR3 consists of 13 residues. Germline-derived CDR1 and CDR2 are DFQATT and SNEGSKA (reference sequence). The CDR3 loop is CSARRGQNTEAFF. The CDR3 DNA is TGCAGTGCTAGAAGGGGGCAGAACACTGAAGCTTTCTTT.

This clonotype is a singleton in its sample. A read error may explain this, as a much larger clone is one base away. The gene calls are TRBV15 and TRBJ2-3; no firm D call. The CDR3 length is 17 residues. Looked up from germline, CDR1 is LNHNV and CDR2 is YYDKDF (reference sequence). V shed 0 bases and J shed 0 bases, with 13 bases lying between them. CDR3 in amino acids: CATSRDMDLSSTDTQYF. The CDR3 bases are TGTGCCACCAGCAGAGATATGGATCTATCTAGCACAGATACGCAGTATTTT.

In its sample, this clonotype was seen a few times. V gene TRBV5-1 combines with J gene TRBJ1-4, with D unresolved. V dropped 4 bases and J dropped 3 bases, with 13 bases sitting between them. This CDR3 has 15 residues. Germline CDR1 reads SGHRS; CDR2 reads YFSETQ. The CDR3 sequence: CASSPLWPANEKLFF. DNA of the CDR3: TGCGCCAGCAGCCCCCTTTGGCCCGCTAATGAAAAACTGTTTTTT.

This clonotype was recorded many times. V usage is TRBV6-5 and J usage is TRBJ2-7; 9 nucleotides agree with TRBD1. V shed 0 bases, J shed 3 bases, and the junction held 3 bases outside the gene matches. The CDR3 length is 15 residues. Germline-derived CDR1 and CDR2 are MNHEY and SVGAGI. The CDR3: CASSYSRTGVYEQYF. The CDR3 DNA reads TGTGCCAGCAGTTACTCGAGGACAGGGGTCTACGAGCAGTACTTC.

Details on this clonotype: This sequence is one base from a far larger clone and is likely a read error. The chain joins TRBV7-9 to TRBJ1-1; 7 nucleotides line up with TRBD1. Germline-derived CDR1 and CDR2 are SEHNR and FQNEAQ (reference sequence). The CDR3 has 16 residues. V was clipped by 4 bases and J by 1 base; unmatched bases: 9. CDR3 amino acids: CASSSYRQGGNTEAFF. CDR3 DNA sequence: TGTGCCAGCAGCTCCTACCGACAGGGCGGGAACACTGAAGCTTTCTTT.

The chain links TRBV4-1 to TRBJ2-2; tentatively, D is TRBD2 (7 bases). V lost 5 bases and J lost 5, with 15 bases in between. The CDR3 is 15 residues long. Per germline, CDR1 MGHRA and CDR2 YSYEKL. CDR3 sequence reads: CASSLEGGGTGELFF. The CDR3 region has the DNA TGCGCCAGCAGCTTGGAGGGAGGGGGGACCGGGGAGCTGTTTTTT.

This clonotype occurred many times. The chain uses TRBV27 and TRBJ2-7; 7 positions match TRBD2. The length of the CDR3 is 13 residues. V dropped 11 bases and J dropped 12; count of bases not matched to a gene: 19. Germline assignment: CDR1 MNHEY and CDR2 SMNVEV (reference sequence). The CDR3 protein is CAGVLTIGGVVYF. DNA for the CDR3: TGTGCCGGCGTTCTAACCATTGGGGGGGTTGTGTACTTC.

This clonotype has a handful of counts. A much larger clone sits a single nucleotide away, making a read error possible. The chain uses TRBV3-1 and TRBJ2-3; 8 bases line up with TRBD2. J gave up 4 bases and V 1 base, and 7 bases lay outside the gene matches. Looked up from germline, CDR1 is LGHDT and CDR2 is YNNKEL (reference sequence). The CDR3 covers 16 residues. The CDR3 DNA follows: TGTGCCAGCAGCCAAGTAGGACTAGCTGGCGCAGATACGCAGTATTTT. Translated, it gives CASSQVGLAGADTQYF.

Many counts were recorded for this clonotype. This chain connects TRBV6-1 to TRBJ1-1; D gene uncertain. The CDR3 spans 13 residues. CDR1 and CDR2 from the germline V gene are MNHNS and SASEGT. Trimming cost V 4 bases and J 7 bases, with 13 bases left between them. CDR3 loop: CASSVGRVGEAFF. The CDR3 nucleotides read TGTGCCAGCAGTGTAGGAAGAGTTGGTGAAGCTTTCTTT.

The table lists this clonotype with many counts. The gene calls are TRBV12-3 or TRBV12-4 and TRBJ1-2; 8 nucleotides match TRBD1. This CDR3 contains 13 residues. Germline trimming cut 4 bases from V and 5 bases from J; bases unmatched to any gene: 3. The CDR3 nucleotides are TGTGCCAGCAGTTCCCGACAGGGGTATGGCTACACCTTC. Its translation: CASSSRQGYGYTF.

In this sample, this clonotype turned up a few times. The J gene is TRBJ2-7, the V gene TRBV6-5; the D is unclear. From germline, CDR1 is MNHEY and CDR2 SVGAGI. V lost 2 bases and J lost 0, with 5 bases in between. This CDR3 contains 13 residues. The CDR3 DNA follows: TGTGCCAGCAGTTACCAGCGCTCCTACGAGCAGTACTTC. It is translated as CASSYQRSYEQYF.

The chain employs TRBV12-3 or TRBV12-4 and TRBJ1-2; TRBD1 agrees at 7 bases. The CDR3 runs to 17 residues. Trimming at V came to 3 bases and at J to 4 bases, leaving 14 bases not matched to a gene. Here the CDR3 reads CASSFPPRSGQFYGYTF. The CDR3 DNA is TGTGCCAGCAGTTTCCCCCCACGGTCGGGACAGTTCTATGGCTACACCTTC.

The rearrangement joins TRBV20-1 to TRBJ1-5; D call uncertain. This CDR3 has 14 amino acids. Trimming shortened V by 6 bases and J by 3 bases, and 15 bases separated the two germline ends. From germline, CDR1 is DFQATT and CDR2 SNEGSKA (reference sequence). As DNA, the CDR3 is TGCAGTGCAGCCACCTTCGGACTCAATCAGCCCCAGCATTTT. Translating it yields CSAATFGLNQPQHF.

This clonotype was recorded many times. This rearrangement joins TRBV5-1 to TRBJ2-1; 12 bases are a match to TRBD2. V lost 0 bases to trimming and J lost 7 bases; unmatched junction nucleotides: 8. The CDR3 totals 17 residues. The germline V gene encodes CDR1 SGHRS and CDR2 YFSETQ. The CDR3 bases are TGCGCCAGCAGCTTGGAGCTAGCGGGAGGGCCGGGAAATGAGCAGTTCTTC. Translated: CASSLELAGGPGNEQFF.

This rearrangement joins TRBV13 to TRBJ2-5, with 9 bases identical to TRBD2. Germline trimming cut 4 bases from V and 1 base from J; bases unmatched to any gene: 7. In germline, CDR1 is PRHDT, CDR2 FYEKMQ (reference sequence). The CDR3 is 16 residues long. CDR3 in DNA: TGTGCCAGCAGCTCTCGACTAGCGGACTTCCAAGAGACCCAGTACTTC. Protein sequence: CASSSRLADFQETQYF. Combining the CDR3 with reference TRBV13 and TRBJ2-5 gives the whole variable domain AAGVIQSPRHLIKEKRETATLKCYPIPRHDTVYWYQQGPGQDPQFLISFYEKMQSDKGSIPDRFSAQQFSDYHSELNMSSLELGDSALYFCASSSRLADFQETQYFGPGTRLLVL.

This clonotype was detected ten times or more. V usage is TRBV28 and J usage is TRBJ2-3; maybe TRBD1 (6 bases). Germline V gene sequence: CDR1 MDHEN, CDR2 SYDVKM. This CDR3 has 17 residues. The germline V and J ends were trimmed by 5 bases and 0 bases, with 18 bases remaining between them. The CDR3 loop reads CASSPGHLASSTDTQYF. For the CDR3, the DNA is TGTGCCAGCAGTCCGGGACATCTCGCTTCTAGCACAGATACGCAGTATTTT.

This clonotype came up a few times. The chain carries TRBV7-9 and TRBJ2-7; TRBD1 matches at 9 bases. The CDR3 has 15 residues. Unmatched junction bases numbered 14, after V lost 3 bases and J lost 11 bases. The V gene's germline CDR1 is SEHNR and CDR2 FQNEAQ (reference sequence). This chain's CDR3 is CASSLEQGARKDEYF. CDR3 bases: TGTGCCAGCAGCTTGGAACAGGGGGCTAGGAAGGATGAGTACTTC. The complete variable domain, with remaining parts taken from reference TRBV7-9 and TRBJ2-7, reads DTGVSQNPRHKITKRGQNVTFRCDPISEHNRLYWYRQTLGQGPEFLTYFQNEAQLEKSRLLSDRFSAERPKGSFSTLEIQRTEQGDSAMYLCASSLEQGARKDEYFGPGTRLTVT.

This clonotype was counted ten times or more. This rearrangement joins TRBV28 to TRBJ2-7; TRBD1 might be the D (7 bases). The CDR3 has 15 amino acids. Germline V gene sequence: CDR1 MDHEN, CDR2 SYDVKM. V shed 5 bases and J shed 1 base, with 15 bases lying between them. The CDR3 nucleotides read TGTGCCAGCAGTGGAGGAGGGGGCGATTCCTACGAGCAGTACTTC. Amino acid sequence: CASSGGGGDSYEQYF.

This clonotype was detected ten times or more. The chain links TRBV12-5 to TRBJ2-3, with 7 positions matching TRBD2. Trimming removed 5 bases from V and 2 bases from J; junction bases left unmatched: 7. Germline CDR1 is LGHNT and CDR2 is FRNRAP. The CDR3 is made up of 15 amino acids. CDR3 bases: TGTGCTAGTGGTCCAGGACTAGTCAACACAGATACGCAGTATTTT. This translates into CASGPGLVNTDTQYF.

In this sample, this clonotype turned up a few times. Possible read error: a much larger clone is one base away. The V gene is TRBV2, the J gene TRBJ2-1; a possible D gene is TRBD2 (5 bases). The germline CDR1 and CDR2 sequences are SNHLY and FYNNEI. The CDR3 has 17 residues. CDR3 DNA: TGTGACAGCAGTGACCCGGAAGGGCGGGCCACCTACAATGAGCAGTTCTTC. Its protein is CDSSDPEGRATYNEQFF.

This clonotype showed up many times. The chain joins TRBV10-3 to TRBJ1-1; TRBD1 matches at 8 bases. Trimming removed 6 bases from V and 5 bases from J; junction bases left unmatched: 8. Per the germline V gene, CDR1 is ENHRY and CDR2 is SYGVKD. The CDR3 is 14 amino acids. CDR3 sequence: CAISPGGAWTEAFF. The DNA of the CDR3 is TGTGCCATCAGCCCAGGGGGCGCATGGACTGAAGCTTTCTTT.